This passage covers 4 T cell receptor beta chains from one sample sequenced in a study of T cells in Graves' hyperthyroidism and ophthalmopathy. Amplified TCR beta CDR3 regions derived from RNA transcripts. In the first-round RT-PCR of the TCR CDR3, the HTBI primer set was used. TCRdb passed the multiplex PCR reads through MiXCR, listing each CDR3 protein once. The table records 400,000 or so distinct CDR3 sequences, roughly 13% of them present only once. Sample: blood. These receptors were obtained from a man between 45 and 60 years old with Graves' ophthalmopathy.

Many counts were recorded for this clonotype. The chain carries TRBV28 and TRBJ1-2; the D is unclear. Germline CDR1 is MDHEN and CDR2 is SYDVKM. The CDR3 covers 11 residues. V lost 5 bases to trimming and J lost 5 bases, with 6 bases between them. The CDR3 loop reads CASSMGYGYTF. CDR3 nucleotides: TGTGCCAGCAGTATGGGGTATGGCTACACCTTC.

This clonotype was observed at least ten times. The chain carries TRBV5-5 and TRBJ2-3; 10 nucleotides line up with TRBD2. CDR1 is SGHKS and CDR2 is YYEKEE in the germline V gene (reference sequence). V dropped 6 bases and J dropped 6; count of bases not matched to a gene: 13. The CDR3 runs to 16 residues. CDR3 amino acids: CASTSSSGRRGDTQYF. The CDR3 nucleotides are TGTGCCAGCACGTCTTCTAGCGGGAGACGGGGGGATACGCAGTATTTT.

This clonotype appeared many times. The chain uses TRBV2 and TRBJ2-2, with 10 nucleotides matching TRBD1. The CDR3 totals 14 residues. Per the germline V gene, CDR1 is SNHLY and CDR2 is FYNNEI. V lost 5 bases to trimming and J lost 6 bases; unmatched junction nucleotides: 3. CDR3 sequence (DNA): TGTGCCAGCAGTCCCGGGACAGGGGCCGGGGAGCTGTTTTTT. It yields the protein CASSPGTGAGELFF.

This clonotype was counted at least ten times. The rearrangement joins TRBV5-1 to TRBJ2-7; no clear D. With 1 base removed from V and 3 bases from J, the gap between germline ends came to 5 bases. CDR1 and CDR2 from the germline V gene are SGHRS and YFSETQ. The CDR3 is 12 amino acids. CDR3 DNA sequence: TGCGCCAGCAGCTTGCGAAACTACGAGCAGTACTTC. As protein: CASSLRNYEQYF.